This TCR beta chain was found in a study of blood T cell repertoires in COVID-19. Study in general: COVID-19 samples collected from the United States, Italy and Spain covered acute and convalescent phases. In each case, the material was cDNA or gDNA derived from T cells, B-cell-depleted T cells, or PBMCs.

Germline V gene data show CDR1 as MGHRA and CDR2 as YSYEKL. The CDR3 is 19 amino acids. V was pared by 0 bases and J by 0 bases, with 10 bases of the junction left unmatched. Per the original methods: Amplified reference gene primers provided the basis for estimating nucleated cell counts. TCRdb's table, derived via immunoSEQ multiplex PCR, lists solely in-frame clones and lacks some. V and J calls and clone size come straight from that table; D and trimming were deduced from the DNA. The sample consists of over 85,000 clones, about four fifths of them appearing once. V and J are TRBV4-1 and TRBJ2-7; 11 bases map to TRBD1. Sequenced sample: peripheral blood. This clonotype originated in a human donor in a cohort sampled during active COVID-19. The CDR3 reads CASSQDTGTGGGISYEQYF. In DNA, the CDR3 is TGCGCCAGCAGCCAAGATACGGGGACAGGGGGTGGAATCTCCTACGAGCAGTACTTC.